This record concerns one T cell receptor (beta chain) sequence. Its specificity is unknown. This sample is drawn from a study of cytomegalovirus exposure and HLA in healthy donors. Study details: An earlier analysis identified under 130 million unique TCR beta sequences in some 180 million T cells.

The PCR ran on 60 Vbeta and 13 Jbeta primers. The data were produced by immunoSEQ multiplex PCR, yet TCRdb's version contains in-frame clones alone and is incomplete. The profile shows about 200,000 clones, about 70% of them singletons. General observations from the study: The sole available immune exposure information was CMV serostatus. Upon later analysis, TCR association rates were observed to vary by HLA locus, being highest for DRB1 and lowest for HLA-C. An apparent linkage of common viral pathogens to several of the most significant clusters emerged in a later analysis.

Sequencing was carried out using PBMCs. This sequence originates from a young woman in good health and CMV-seronegative.

The CDR3 protein is CATGGAYEQFF. The CDR3, as DNA: TGTGCCACTGGGGGGGCGTATGAGCAGTTCTTC. The chain has TRBV7-8 and TRBJ2-1, with D possibly matching TRBD2 (7 bases). The CDR3 length is 11 residues. Trimming removed 10 bases at V and 8 bases at J, with 12 bases between. CDR1 and CDR2 (germline): SGHVS, FQNEAQ.